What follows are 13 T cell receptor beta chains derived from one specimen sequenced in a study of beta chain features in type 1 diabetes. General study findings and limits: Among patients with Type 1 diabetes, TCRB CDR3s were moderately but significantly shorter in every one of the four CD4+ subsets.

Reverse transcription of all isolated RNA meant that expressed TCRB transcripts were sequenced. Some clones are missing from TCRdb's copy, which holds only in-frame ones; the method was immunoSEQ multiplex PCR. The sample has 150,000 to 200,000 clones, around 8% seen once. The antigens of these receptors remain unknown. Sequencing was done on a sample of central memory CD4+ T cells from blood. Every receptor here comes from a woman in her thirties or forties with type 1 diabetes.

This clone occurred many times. The CDR3 here is CASSPRTGRGNEQFF. The CDR3 bases are TGCGCCAGCAGCCCTCGGACAGGACGGGGCAATGAGCAGTTCTTC. The chain carries TRBV5-1 and TRBJ2-1; TRBD1 matches 7 bases. Unmatched junction bases numbered 10, after V lost 4 bases and J lost 6 bases. Per the germline V gene, CDR1 is SGHRS and CDR2 is YFSETQ. The CDR3 runs to 15 residues.

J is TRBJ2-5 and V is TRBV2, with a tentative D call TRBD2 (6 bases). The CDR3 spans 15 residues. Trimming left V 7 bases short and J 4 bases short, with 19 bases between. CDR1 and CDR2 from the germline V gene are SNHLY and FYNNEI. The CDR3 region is CASTPLKGGGETQYF. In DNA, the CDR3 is TGTGCCAGCACTCCCCTGAAGGGAGGCGGAGAGACCCAGTACTTC.

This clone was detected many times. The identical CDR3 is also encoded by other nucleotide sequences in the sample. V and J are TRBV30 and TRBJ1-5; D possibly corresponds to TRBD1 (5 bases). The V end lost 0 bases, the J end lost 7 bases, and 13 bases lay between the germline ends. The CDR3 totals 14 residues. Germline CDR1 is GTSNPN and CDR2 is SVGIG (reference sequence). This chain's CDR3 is CAWSVGGEEQPQHF. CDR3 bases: TGTGCCTGGAGTGTCGGAGGGGAGGAACAGCCCCAGCATTTT.

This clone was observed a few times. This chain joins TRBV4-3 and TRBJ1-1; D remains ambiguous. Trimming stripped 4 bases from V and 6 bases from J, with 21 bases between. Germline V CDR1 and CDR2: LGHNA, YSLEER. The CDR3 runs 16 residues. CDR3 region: CASSPGEGTLKAEAFF. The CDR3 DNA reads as TGCGCCAGCAGCCCCGGGGAGGGTACTTTGAAGGCTGAAGCTTTCTTT.

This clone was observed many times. The CDR3 region is CASSEERSGNEQFF. CDR3 coding DNA: TGTGCCAGCAGCGAAGAGCGATCGGGCAATGAGCAGTTCTTC. V and J are TRBV5-6 and TRBJ2-1, with D hard to call. This CDR3 is 14 amino acids long. The germline CDR1 and CDR2 sequences are SGHDT and YYEEEE. Trimming stripped 4 bases from V and 6 bases from J, with 14 bases between.

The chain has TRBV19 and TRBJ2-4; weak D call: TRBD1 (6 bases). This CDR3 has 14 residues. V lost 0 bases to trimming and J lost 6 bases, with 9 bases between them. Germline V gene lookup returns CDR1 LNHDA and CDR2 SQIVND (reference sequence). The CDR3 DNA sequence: TGTGCCAGTAGTATAGATACAGGGCGAAACATTCAGTACTTC. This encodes CASSIDTGRNIQYF.

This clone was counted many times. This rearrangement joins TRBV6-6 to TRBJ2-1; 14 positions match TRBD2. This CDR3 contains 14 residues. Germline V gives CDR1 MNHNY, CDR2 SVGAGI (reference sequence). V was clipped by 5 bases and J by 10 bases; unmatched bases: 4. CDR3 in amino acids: CASSTGTSGSEQFF. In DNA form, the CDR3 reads TGTGCCAGCAGTACCGGGACTAGCGGGAGCGAGCAGTTCTTC.

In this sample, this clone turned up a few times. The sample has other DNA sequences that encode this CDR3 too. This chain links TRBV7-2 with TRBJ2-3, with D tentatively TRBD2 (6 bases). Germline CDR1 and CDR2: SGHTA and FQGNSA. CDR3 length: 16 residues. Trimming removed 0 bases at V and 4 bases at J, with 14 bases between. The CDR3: CASSLALGREADTQYF. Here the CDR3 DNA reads TGTGCCAGCAGCTTAGCGCTGGGGCGGGAAGCAGATACGCAGTATTTT.

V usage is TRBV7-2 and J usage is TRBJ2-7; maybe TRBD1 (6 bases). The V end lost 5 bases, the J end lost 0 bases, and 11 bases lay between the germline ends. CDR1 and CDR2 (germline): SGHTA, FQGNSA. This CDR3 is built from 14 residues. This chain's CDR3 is CASSRDTNSYEQYF. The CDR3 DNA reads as TGTGCCAGCAGCCGGGACACCAACTCCTACGAGCAGTACTTC. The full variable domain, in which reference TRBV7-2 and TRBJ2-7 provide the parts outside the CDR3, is GAGVSQSPSNKVTEKGKDVELRCDPISGHTALYWYRQSLGQGLEFLIYFQGNSAPDKSGLPSDRFSAERTGGSVSTLTIQRTQQEDSAVYLCASSRDTNSYEQYFGPGTRLTVT.

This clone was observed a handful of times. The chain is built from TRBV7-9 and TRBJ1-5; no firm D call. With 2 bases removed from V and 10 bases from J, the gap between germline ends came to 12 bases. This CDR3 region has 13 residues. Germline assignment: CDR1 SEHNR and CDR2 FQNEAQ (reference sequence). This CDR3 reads CASSLMVQYPQHF. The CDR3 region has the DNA TGTGCCAGCAGCTTAATGGTACAGTACCCCCAGCATTTT.

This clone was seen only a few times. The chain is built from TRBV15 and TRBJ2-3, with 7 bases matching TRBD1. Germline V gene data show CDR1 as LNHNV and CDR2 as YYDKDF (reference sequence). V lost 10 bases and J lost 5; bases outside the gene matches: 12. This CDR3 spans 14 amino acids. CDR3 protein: CAIGTARDGDTQYF. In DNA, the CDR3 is TGTGCCATCGGGACAGCTCGAGATGGAGATACGCAGTATTTT. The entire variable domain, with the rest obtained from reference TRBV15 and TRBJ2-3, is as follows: DAMVIQNPRYQVTQFGKPVTLSCSQTLNHNVMYWYQQKSSQAPKLLFHYYDKDFNNEADTPDNFQSRRPNTSFCFLDIRSPGLGDTAMYLCAIGTARDGDTQYFGPGTRLTVL.

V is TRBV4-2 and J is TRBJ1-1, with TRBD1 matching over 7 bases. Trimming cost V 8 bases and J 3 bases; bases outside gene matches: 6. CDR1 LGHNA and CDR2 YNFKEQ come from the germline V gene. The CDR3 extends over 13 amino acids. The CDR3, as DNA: TGTGCCAGCGACAGGGCCGGGGACACTGAAGCTTTCTTT. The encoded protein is CASDRAGDTEAFF.

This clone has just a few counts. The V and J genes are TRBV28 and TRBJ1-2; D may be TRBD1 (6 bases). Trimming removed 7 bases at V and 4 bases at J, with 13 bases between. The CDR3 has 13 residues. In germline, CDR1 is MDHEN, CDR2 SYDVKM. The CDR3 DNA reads TGTGCCAGCACTCCGGGCAGGGGCTATGGCTACACCTTC. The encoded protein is CASTPGRGYGYTF.